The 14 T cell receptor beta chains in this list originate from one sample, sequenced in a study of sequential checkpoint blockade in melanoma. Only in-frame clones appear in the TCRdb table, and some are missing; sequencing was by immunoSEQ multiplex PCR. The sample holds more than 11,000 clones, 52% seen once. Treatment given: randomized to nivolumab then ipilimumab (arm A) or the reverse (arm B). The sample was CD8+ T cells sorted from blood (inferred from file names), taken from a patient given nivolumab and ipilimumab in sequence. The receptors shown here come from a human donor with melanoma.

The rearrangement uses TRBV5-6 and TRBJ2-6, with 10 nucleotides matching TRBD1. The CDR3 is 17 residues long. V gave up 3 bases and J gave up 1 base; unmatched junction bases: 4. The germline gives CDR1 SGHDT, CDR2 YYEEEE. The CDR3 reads CASSWGQGRSGANVLTF. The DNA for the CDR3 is TGTGCCAGCAGCTGGGGACAGGGGAGGTCTGGGGCCAACGTCCTGACTTTC.

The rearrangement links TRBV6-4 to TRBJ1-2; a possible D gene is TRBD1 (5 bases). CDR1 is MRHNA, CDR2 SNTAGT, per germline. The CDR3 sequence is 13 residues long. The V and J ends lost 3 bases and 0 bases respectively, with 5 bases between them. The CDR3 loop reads CASSEDTNYGYTF. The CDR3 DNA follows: TGTGCCAGCAGTGAGGACACTAACTATGGCTACACCTTC.

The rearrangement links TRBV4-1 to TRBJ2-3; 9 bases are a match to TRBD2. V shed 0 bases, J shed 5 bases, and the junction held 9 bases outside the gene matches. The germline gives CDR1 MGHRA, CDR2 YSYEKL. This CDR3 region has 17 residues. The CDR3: CASSQDPASGVRDTQYF. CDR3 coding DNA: TGCGCCAGCAGCCAAGATCCGGCTAGCGGGGTCCGAGATACGCAGTATTTT.

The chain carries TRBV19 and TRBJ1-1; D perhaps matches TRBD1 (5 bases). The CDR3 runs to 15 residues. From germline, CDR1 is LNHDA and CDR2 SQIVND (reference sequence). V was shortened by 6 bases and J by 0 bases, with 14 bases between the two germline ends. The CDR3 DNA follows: TGTGCCAGTAGCCAGACAGACCGAATGAACACTGAAGCTTTCTTT. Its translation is CASSQTDRMNTEAFF.

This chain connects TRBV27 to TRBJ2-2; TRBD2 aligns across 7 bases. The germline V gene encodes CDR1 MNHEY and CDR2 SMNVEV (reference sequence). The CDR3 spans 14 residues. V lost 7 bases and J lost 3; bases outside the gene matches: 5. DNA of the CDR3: TGTGCCAGCACCCTGGCGGGGGACACCGGGGAGCTGTTTTTT. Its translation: CASTLAGDTGELFF.

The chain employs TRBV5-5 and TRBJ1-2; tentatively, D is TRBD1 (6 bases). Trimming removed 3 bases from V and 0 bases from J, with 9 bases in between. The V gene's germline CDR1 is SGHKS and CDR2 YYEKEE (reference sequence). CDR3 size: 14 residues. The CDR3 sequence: CASSYGQPNYGYTF. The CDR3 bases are TGTGCCAGCAGCTACGGACAGCCTAACTATGGCTACACCTTC.

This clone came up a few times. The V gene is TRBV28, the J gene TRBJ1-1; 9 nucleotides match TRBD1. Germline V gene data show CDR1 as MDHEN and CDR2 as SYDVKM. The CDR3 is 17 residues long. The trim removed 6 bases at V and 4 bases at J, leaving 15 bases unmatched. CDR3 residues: CASSPTGGLREGTEAFF. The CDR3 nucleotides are TGTGCCAGCAGCCCAACAGGGGGCCTGAGGGAAGGCACTGAAGCTTTCTTT. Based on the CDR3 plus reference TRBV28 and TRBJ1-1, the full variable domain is DVKVTQSSRYLVKRTGEKVFLECVQDMDHENMFWYRQDPGLGLRLIYFSYDVKMKEKGDIPEGYSVSREKKERFSLILESASTNQTSMYLCASSPTGGLREGTEAFFGQGTRLTVV.

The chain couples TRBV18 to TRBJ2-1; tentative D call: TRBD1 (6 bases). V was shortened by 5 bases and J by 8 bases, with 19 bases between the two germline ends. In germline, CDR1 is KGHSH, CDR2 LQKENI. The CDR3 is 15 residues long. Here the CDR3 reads CASSGPGELLDEQFF. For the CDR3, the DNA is TGTGCCAGCTCAGGTCCAGGGGAATTGCTCGATGAGCAGTTCTTC.

The CDR3 DNA follows: TGTGCCACTGAAGAGGACTCCTACGAGCAGTACTTC. Protein sequence: CATEEDSYEQYF. The chain is built from TRBV6-5 and TRBJ2-7, with D hard to call. This CDR3 has 12 residues. In germline, CDR1 is MNHEY, CDR2 SVGAGI. Trimming stripped 10 bases from V and 0 bases from J, with 10 bases between.

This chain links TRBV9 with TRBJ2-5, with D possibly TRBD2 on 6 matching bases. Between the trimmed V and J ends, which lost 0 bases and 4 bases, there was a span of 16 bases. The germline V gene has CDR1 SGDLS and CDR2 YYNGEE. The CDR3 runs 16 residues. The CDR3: CASSVGPGRGLETQYF. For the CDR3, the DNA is TGTGCCAGCAGCGTAGGCCCAGGCCGGGGGTTAGAGACCCAGTACTTC.

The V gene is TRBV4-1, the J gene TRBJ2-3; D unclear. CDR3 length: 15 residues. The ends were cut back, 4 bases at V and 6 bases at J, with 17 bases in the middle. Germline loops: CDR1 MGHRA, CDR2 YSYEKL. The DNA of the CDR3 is TGCGCCAGCAGCCCCTTCATGGGCCGCAGTGATACGCAGTATTTT. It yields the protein CASSPFMGRSDTQYF.

CDR3 DNA sequence: TGTGCCACCAGTCCGGCGGGTGCGGGGGAGACCCAGTACTTC. This translates into CATSPAGAGETQYF. The chain employs TRBV15 and TRBJ2-5, with a possible D match to TRBD2 (6 bases). Looked up from germline, CDR1 is LNHNV and CDR2 is YYDKDF (reference sequence). Trimming removed 6 bases from V and 5 bases from J, with 16 bases in between. This CDR3 spans 14 amino acids.

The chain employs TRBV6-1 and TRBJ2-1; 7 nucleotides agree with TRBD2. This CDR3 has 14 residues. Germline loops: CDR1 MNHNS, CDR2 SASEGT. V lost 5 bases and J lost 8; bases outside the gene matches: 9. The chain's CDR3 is CASSFLGGKDEQFF. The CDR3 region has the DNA TGTGCCAGCAGTTTTCTGGGGGGGAAGGATGAGCAGTTCTTC.

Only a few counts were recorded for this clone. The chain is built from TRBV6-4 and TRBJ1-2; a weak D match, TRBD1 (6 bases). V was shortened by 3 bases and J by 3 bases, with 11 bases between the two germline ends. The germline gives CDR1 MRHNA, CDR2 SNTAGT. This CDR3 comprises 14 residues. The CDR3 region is CASSEGRGDYGYTF. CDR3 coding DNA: TGTGCCAGCAGTGAAGGCAGGGGAGACTATGGCTACACCTTC.